The 9 T cell receptor beta chains below come from one sample, sequenced in a study of T cell responses to AZD1222 COVID-19 vaccine. Data came from immunoSEQ multiplex PCR; TCRdb stores just in-frame clones and leaves some out. The profile shows 90,000 to 120,000 clones, roughly nine tenths of them singletons. Sequenced material: peripheral blood, taken 28 days after the second AZD1222 dose. The receptors were gathered from an adult who received the AZD1222 COVID-19 vaccine.

The V call is TRBV7-2, the J call TRBJ2-2, with TRBD2 identical over 11 bases. The length of the CDR3 is 17 residues. Germline-derived CDR1 and CDR2 are SGHTA and FQGNSA. With 4 bases clipped from V and 5 bases from J, the junction kept 9 bases outside the gene matches. The DNA of the CDR3 is TGTGCCAGCAGCTCATTGCTGGGACTAGCGGTTACCGGGGAGCTGTTTTTT. Its protein is CASSSLLGLAVTGELFF. The full variable domain, with the rest looked up from reference TRBV7-2 and TRBJ2-2, is GAGVSQSPSNKVTEKGKDVELRCDPISGHTALYWYRQSLGQGLEFLIYFQGNSAPDKSGLPSDRFSAERTGGSVSTLTIQRTQQEDSAVYLCASSSLLGLAVTGELFFGEGSRLTVL.

The V and J genes are TRBV7-2 and TRBJ2-2, with TRBD2 matching 11 bases. Germline V gives CDR1 SGHTA, CDR2 FQGNSA. The CDR3 has 16 amino acids. The trim removed 5 bases at V and 6 bases at J, leaving 8 bases unmatched. CDR3 protein: CASSAALAGVSGELFF. The CDR3 bases are TGTGCCAGCAGCGCGGCACTAGCGGGAGTTTCCGGGGAGCTGTTTTTT.

The chain couples TRBV11-3 to TRBJ2-1; D is uncertain. Trimming shortened V by 4 bases and J by 5 bases, and 9 bases separated the two germline ends. Germline assignment: CDR1 SGHNT and CDR2 YENEEA. This CDR3 has 13 residues. CDR3 loop: CASSSVVNNEQFF. The CDR3 DNA reads TGTGCCAGCAGCTCGGTGGTTAACAATGAGCAGTTCTTC.

Comment on this clone: The junction departs from germline at one end; a sequencing error may be responsible. This chain connects TRBV13 to TRBJ2-7; maybe TRBD1 (7 bases). Looked up from germline, CDR1 is PRHDT and CDR2 is FYEKMQ (reference sequence). The CDR3 consists of 15 residues. CDR3 DNA: TGTGCCAGCACCTTAAGTCAGGGGGGTGCCTACGAGCAGTACTTC. It codes for CASTLSQGGAYEQYF.

The chain links TRBV19 to TRBJ2-2, with D possibly TRBD2 on 6 matching bases. Per germline, CDR1 LNHDA and CDR2 SQIVND (reference sequence). The CDR3 runs 15 residues. V gave up 8 bases and J gave up 5 bases, with 18 bases separating them. CDR3 region: CASPREQGRTGELFF. The CDR3 coding sequence is TGTGCCAGTCCACGGGAGCAGGGACGTACCGGGGAGCTGTTTTTT.

V gene TRBV7-9 combines with J gene TRBJ2-4; TRBD2 aligns across 10 bases. The CDR3 is 17 residues long. Unmatched junction bases numbered 10, after V lost 5 bases and J lost 3 bases. Germline-derived CDR1 and CDR2 are SEHNR and FQNEAQ (reference sequence). The DNA for the CDR3 is TGTGCCAGCAGCATAAGTGGACTAGCGGATCTCAAAAACATTCAGTACTTC. This sequence encodes CASSISGLADLKNIQYF.

This clone was picked up one time. The chain has TRBV11-2 and TRBJ2-7; D perhaps matches TRBD2 (6 bases). Germline V gene data show CDR1 as SGHAT and CDR2 as FQNNGV. The CDR3 is 16 residues long. The germline V and J ends were trimmed by 5 bases and 2 bases, with 19 bases remaining between them. The CDR3 DNA reads as TGTGCCAGCAGCCCTCCCGGACTAACAGGTACCTACGAGCAGTACTTC. This codes for CASSPPGLTGTYEQYF.

The chain combines TRBV9 with TRBJ1-1, with a tentative D call TRBD1 (5 bases). Trimming stripped 0 bases from V and 3 bases from J, with 9 bases between. Germline CDR1 is SGDLS and CDR2 is YYNGEE. The CDR3 extends over 14 amino acids. CDR3 residues: CASSVAEGYTEAFF. CDR3 nucleotides: TGTGCCAGCAGCGTAGCAGAGGGGTACACTGAAGCTTTCTTT.

The rearrangement links TRBV5-1 to TRBJ2-7; 14 positions agree with TRBD2. The CDR3 runs to 21 residues. Germline V gene data show CDR1 as SGHRS and CDR2 as YFSETQ. Trimming took 4 bases from V and 4 from J; bases not matched to a gene: 22. The CDR3 here is CASSLQEPGLAGVPTLYEQYF. In DNA, the CDR3 is TGCGCCAGCAGCCTGCAGGAACCGGGACTAGCGGGAGTACCAACACTTTACGAGCAGTACTTC.